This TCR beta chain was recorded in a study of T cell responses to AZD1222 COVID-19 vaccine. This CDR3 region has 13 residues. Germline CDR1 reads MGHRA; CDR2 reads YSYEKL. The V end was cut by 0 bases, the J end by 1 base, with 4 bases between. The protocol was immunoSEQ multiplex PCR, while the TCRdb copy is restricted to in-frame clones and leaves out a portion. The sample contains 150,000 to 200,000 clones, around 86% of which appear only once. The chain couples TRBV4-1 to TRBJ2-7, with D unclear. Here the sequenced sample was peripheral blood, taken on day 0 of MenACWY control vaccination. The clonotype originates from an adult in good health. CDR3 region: CASSQDLSYEQYF. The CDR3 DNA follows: TGCGCCAGCAGCCAAGACCTATCCTACGAGCAGTACTTC.